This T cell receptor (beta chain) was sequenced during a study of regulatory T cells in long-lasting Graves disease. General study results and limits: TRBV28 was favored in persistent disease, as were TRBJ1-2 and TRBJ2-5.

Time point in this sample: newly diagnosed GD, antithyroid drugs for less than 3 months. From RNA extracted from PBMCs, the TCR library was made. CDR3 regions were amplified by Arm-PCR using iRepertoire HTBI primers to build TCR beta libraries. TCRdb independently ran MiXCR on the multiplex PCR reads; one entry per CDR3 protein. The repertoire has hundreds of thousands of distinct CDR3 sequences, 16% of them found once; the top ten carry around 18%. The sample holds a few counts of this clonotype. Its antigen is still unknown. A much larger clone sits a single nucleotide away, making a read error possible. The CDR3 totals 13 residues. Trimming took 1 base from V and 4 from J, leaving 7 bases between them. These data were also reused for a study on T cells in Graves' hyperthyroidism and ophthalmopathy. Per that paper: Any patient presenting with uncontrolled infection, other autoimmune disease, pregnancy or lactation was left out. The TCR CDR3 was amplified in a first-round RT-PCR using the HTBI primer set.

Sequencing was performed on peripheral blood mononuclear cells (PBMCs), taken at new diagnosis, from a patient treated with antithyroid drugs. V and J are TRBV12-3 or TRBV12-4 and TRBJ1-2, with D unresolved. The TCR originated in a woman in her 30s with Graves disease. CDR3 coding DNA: TGTGCCAGCAGTTTAGACAGCTTCTATGGCTACACCTTC. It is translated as CASSLDSFYGYTF.